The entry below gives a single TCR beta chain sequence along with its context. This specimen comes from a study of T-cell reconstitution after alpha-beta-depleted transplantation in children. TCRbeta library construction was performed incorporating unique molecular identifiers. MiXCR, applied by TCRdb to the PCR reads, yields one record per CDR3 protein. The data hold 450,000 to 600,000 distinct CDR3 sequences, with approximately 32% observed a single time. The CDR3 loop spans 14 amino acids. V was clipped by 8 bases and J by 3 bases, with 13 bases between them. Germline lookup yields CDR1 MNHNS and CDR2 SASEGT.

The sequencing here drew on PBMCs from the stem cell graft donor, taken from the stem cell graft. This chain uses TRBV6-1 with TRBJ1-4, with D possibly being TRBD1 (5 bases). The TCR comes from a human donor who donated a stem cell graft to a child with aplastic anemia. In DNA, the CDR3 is TGTGCCAGCGGGGAACGGGGACCTAATGAAAAACTGTTTTTT. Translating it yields CASGERGPNEKLFF.